This T cell receptor (beta chain) was identified during a study of blood T cell repertoires in COVID-19. At the level of the study: Italy, Spain and the United States were the sources of the convalescent and acute COVID-19 samples. PBMCs, B-cell-depleted T cells, or T cells were the source of the cDNA or gDNA that made up the material.

The germline CDR1 and CDR2 sequences are SGHAT and FQNNGV. V trimming: 2 bases; J trimming: 0 bases; junction bases outside the gene matches: 6. CDR3 length equals 16 residues. Authors' analysis steps: Estimation of nucleated cell counts relied on the amplification of reference gene primers. The protocol was immunoSEQ multiplex PCR, while the TCRdb copy is restricted to in-frame clones and leaves out a portion. The DNA gave D and trimming, while V, J and clone size come from that table. The repertoire has under 70,000 clones, about 85% of them found once; the top ten carry 10% to 15%. The table lists this clone with a few counts.

The chain employs TRBV11-2 and TRBJ1-1; TRBD1 matches at 7 bases. The sequencing input was peripheral blood. The TCR was taken from a woman of 80 years or more with acute or convalescent COVID-19. CDR3 bases: TGTGCCAGCAGCTTAACAGGGGCTAGGATGAACACTGAAGCTTTCTTT. Translating gives CASSLTGARMNTEAFF.